The 3 T cell receptor beta chains given below trace back to one sample, sequenced in a study of blood T cell repertoires in COVID-19. Profiled with immunoSEQ multiplex PCR; TCRdb holds only in-frame clones, not every one. The repertoire holds tens of thousands of clones, more than 75% seen once, with approximately 9.6% in the top ten. The specimen sequenced was peripheral blood. Every receptor here comes from a man aged 50-60 years with active COVID-19.

This rearrangement joins TRBV5-1 to TRBJ2-3; 10 bases match TRBD1. Germline V lookup: CDR1 SGHRS, CDR2 YFSETQ. Unmatched junction bases numbered 3, after V lost 0 bases and J lost 5 bases. The CDR3 is made up of 15 amino acids. The CDR3 loop reads CASSLGQGAKDTQYF. The CDR3 region has the DNA TGCGCCAGCAGCTTGGGACAGGGGGCTAAAGATACGCAGTATTTT.

This clone was detected only a few times. The V call is TRBV7-9, the J call TRBJ2-1; D perhaps matches TRBD2 (5 bases). The germline V gene encodes CDR1 SEHNR and CDR2 FQNEAQ (reference sequence). V lost 5 bases and J 9 bases, leaving 5 bases between the germline ends. This CDR3 has 10 residues. CDR3 bases: TGTGCCAGCAGCCGGGGTGAGCAGTTCTTC. Translation: CASSRGEQFF.

CDR3 bases: TGTGCCAGCAGCTCCTCCACAGATACGCAGTATTTT. Its protein product is CASSSSTDTQYF. V and J are TRBV9 and TRBJ2-3; D ambiguous. The length of the CDR3 is 12 residues. CDR1 is SGDLS, CDR2 YYNGEE, per germline. V lost 4 bases, J lost 2 bases, and 5 bases lay in between. Looking up the rest from reference TRBV9 and TRBJ2-3 gives the full variable domain: DSGVTQTPKHLITATGQRVTLRCSPRSGDLSVYWYQQSLDQGLQFLIQYYNGEERAKGNILERFSAQQFPDLHSELNLSSLELGDSALYFCASSSSTDTQYFGPGTRLTVL.